One T cell receptor (beta chain) is described in this entry. The antigen is not known. Profiling relied on immunoSEQ multiplex PCR, and the TCRdb table lists in-frame clones only, not all of them. The repertoire holds under 400,000 clones, with 93% as singletons. This specimen comes from a study of brain T cells in children with intractable seizures. The study, taken as a whole, reports: Pre- and post-surgery blood differed in depth, so pre-surgery absences may be undersampling.

The time point is: blood from clinic visit 5 months post-surgery; TSC patient then seizure free. Surgery cases with the highest brain T cell transcript signatures were chosen for sequencing. Patients received at least one anti-epileptic drug before surgery. The clonotype comes from a boy under two years old with tuberous sclerosis and intractable seizures. This specimen was peripheral blood, taken 4 to 5 months after surgery.

The CDR3 loop is CAWTSRELTDTQYF. The DNA for the CDR3 is TGTGCCTGGACCTCGCGGGAGTTAACAGATACGCAGTATTTT. The V and J genes are TRBV30 and TRBJ2-3; 7 nucleotides match TRBD2. The CDR3 extends over 14 amino acids. V trimming: 4 bases; J trimming: 3 bases; junction bases outside the gene matches: 7. Germline V gives CDR1 GTSNPN, CDR2 SVGIG (reference sequence).